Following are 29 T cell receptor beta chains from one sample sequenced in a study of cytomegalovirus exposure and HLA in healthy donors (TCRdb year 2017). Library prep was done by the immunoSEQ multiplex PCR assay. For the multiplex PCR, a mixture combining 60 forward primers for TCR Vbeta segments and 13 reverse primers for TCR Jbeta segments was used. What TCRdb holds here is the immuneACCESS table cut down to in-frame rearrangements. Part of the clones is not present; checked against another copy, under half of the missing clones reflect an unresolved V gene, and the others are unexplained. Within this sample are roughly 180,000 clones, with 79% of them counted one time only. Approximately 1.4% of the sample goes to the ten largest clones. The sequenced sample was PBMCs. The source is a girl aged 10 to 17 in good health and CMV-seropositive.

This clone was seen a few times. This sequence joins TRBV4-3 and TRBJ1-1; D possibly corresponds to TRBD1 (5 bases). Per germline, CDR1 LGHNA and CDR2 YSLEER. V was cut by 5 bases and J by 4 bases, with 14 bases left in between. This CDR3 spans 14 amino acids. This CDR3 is CASSRGGGGTEAFF. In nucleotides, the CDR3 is TGCGCCAGCAGCAGAGGCGGGGGGGGCACTGAAGCTTTCTTT.

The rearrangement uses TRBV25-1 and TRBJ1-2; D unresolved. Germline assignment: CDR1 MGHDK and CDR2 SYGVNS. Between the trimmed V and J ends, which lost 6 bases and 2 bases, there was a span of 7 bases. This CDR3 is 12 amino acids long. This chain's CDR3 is CASRPGNYGYTF. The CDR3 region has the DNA TGTGCCAGCAGACCAGGCAACTATGGCTACACCTTC.

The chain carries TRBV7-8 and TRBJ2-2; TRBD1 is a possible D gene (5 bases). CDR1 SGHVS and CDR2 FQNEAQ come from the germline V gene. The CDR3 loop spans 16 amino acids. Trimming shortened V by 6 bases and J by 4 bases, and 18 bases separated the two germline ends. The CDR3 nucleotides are TGTGCCAGCAGAGCGTACAGGTCCTCGGGCACCGGGGAGCTGTTTTTT. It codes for CASRAYRSSGTGELFF.

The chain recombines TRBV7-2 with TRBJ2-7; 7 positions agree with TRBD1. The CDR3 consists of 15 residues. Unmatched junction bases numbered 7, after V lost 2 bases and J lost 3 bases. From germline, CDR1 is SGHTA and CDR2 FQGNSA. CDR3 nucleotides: TGTGCCAGCAGCTTAAGGGACAGTTCCAGCTACGAGCAGTACTTC. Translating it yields CASSLRDSSSYEQYF.

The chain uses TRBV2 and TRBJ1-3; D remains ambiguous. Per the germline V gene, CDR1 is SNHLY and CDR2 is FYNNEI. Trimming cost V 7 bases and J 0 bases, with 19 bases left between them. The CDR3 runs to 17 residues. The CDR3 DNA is TGTGCCAGCAACTCGGAGGTAGGGCTAGGCTCTGGAAACACCATATATTTT. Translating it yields CASNSEVGLGSGNTIYF.

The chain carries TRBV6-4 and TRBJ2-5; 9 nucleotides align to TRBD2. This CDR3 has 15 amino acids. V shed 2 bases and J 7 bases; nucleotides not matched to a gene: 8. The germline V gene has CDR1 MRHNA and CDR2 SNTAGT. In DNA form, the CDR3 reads TGTGCCAGCAGTGACACGGCGGGGGGGCTCGGGACCCAGTACTTC. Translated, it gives CASSDTAGGLGTQYF.

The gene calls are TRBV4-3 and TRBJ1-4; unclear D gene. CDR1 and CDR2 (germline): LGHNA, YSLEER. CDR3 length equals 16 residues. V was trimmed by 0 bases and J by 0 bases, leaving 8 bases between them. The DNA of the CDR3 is TGCGCCAGCAGCCAAGATCTGAGCCCAACTAATGAAAAACTGTTTTTT. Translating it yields CASSQDLSPTNEKLFF.

CDR3 sequence (DNA): TGTGCCAGCAGCTTGCAGGGTGGGAACACTGAAGCTTTCTTT. Translation: CASSLQGGNTEAFF. V and J are TRBV7-9 and TRBJ1-1; TRBD1 might be the D (5 bases). The germline V gene encodes CDR1 SEHNR and CDR2 FQNEAQ (reference sequence). The CDR3 covers 14 residues. With 3 bases removed from V and 1 base from J, the gap between germline ends came to 9 bases.

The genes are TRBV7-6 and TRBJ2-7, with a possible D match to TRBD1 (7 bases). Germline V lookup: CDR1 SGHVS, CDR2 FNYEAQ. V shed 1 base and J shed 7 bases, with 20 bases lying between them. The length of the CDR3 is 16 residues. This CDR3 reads CASSLEFAGGQDEQYF. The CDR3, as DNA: TGTGCCAGCAGCTTAGAGTTTGCAGGGGGGCAGGATGAGCAGTACTTC.

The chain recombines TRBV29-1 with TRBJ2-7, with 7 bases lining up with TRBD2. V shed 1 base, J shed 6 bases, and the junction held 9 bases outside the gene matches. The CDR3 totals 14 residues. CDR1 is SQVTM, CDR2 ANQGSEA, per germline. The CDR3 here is CSVEGEGPLREQYF. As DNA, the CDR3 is TGCAGCGTTGAAGGGGAGGGTCCGCTCCGCGAGCAGTACTTC.

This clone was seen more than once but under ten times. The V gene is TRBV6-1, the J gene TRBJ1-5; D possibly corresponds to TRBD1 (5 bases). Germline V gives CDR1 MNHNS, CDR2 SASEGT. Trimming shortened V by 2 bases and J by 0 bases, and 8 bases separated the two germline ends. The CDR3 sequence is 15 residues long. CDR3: CASSERGYSNQPQHF. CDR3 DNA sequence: TGTGCCAGCAGTGAAAGGGGATATAGCAATCAGCCCCAGCATTTT.

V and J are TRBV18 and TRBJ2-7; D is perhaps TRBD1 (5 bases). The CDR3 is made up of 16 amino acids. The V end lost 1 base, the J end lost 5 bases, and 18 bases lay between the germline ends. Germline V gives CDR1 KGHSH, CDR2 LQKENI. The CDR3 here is CASSPQQAKGIDEQYF. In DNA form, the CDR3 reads TGTGCCAGCTCACCACAACAGGCGAAAGGGATAGACGAGCAGTACTTC.

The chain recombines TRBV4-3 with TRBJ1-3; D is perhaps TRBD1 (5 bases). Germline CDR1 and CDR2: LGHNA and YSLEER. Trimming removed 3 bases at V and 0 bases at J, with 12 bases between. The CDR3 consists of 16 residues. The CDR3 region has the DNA TGCGCCAGCAGCCAGAGCAGGGTAAGCTCTGGAAACACCATATATTTT. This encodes CASSQSRVSSGNTIYF.

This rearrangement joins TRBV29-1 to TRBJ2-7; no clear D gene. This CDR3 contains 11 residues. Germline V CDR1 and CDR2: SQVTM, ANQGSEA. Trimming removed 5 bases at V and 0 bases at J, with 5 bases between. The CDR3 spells CSVLSSYEQYF. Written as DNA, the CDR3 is TGCAGCGTTCTCAGCTCCTACGAGCAGTACTTC.

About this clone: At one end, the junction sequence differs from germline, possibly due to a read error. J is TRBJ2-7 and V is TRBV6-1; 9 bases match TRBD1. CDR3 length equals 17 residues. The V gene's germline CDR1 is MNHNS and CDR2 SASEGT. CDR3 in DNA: TGTGCCAGCTGTGAAAGGGACAGGGTGGAGAAGCCCTACGAGCAGTACTTC. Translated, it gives CASCERDRVEKPYEQYF.

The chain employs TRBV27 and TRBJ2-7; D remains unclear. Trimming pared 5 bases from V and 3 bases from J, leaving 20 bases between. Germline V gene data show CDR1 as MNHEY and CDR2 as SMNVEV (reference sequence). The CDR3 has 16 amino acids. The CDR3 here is CASSLAPWQADYEQYF. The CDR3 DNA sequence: TGTGCCAGCAGTCTCGCCCCTTGGCAGGCTGACTACGAGCAGTACTTC.

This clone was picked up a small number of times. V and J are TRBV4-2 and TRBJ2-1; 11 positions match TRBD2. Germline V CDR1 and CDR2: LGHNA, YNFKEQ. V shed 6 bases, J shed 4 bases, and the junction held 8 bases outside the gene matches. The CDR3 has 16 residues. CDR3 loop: CASRPLAGDVYNEQFF. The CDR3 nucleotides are TGTGCCAGCAGACCACTAGCGGGGGATGTTTACAATGAGCAGTTCTTC.

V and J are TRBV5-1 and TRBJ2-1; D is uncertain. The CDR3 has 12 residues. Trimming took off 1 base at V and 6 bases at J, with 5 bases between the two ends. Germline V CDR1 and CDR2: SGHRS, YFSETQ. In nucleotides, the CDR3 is TGCGCCAGCAGCTTGATACTCAATGAGCAGTTCTTC. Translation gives CASSLILNEQFF.

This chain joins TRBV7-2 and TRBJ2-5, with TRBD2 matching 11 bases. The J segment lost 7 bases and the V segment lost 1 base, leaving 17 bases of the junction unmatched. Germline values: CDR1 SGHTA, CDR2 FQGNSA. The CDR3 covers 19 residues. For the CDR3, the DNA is TGTGCCAGCAGCTTAGTGGGTGCGGGACTAGCGGACCTAGGAAGGACCCAGTACTTC. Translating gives CASSLVGAGLADLGRTQYF.

CDR3 in amino acids: CASSTTLQPQHF. DNA of the CDR3: TGTGCCAGTAGTACTACCCTCCAGCCCCAGCATTTT. The V call is TRBV19, the J call TRBJ1-5; D is unresolved. Between the trimmed V and J ends, which lost 4 bases and 7 bases, there was a span of 8 bases. Germline V lookup: CDR1 LNHDA, CDR2 SQIVND (reference sequence). CDR3 length equals 12 residues.

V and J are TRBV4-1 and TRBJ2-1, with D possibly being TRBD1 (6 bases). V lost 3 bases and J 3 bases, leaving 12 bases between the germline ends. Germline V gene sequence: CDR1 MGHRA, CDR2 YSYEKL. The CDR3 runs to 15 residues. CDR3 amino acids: CASSHPSTGYNEQFF. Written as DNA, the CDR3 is TGCGCCAGCAGCCACCCTTCGACAGGCTACAATGAGCAGTTCTTC.

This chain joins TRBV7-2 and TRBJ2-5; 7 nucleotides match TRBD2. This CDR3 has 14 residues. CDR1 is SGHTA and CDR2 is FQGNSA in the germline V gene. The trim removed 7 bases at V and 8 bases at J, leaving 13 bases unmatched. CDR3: CASTETGTTSTQYF. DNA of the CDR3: TGTGCCAGCACCGAAACCGGGACTACCTCAACCCAGTACTTC.

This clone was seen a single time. For the CDR3, the DNA is TGTGCCAGCAGCTTCTCTAATCGCTATGGCTACACCTTC. Translating it yields CASSFSNRYGYTF. The genes are TRBV7-9 and TRBJ1-2; D is ambiguous. CDR1 SEHNR and CDR2 FQNEAQ come from the germline V gene (reference sequence). CDR3 length: 13 amino acids. The germline V and J ends were trimmed by 3 bases and 4 bases, with 9 bases remaining between them.

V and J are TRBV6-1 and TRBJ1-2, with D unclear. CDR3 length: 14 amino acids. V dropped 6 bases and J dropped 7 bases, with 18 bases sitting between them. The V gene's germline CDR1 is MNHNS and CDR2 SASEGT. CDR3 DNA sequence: TGTGCCAGCAGCCCGGGCCCCGGGGTACGTGGCTACACCTTC. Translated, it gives CASSPGPGVRGYTF.

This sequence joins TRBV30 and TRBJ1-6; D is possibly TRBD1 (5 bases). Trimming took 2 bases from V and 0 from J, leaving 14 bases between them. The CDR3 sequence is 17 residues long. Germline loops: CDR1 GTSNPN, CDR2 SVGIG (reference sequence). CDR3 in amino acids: CAWSIPTASSYNSPLHF. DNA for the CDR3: TGTGCCTGGAGTATCCCGACAGCCAGCTCCTATAATTCACCCCTCCACTTT. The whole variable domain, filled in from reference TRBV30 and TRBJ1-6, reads SQTIHQWPATLVQPVGSPLSLECTVEGTSNPNLYWYRQAAGRGLQLLFYSVGIGQISSEVPQNLSASRPQDRQFILSSKKLLLSDSGFYLCAWSIPTASSYNSPLHFGNGTRLTVT.

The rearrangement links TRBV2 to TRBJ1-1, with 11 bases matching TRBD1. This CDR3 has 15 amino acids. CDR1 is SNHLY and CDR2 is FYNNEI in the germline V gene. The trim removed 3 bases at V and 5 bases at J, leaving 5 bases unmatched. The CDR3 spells CASSEDRGRGTEAFF. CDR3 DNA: TGTGCCAGCAGTGAGGACAGGGGGCGAGGGACTGAAGCTTTCTTT.

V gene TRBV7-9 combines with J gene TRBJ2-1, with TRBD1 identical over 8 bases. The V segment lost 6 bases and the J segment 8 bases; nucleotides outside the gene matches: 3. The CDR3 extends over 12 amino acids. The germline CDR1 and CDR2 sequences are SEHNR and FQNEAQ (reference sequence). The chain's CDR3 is CASRDRVYEQFF. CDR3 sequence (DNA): TGTGCCAGCAGGGACAGGGTCTATGAGCAGTTCTTC.

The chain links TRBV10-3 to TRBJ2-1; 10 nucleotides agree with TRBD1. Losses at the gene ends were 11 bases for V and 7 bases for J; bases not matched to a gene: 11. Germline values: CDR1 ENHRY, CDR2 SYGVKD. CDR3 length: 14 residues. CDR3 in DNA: TGTGCCCAGAAGAGGGACAGGGGTTCAAATGAGCAGTTCTTC. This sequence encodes CAQKRDRGSNEQFF.

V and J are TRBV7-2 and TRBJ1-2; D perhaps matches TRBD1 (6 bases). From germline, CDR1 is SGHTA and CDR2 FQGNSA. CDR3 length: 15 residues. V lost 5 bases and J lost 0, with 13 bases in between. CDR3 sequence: CASSPQGTTNYGYTF. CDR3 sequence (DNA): TGTGCCAGCAGCCCACAGGGCACCACTAACTATGGCTACACCTTC.